These 2 T cell receptor beta chains originate from one sample sequenced in a study of shared clonotypes between healthy human individuals. The protocol was immunoSEQ multiplex PCR, while the TCRdb copy is restricted to in-frame clones and leaves out a portion. The data show around 450,000 clones, with more than 75% seen just once and less than 15% held by the top ten. The sample taken for sequencing was PBMCs. Receptors originate from a woman aged 40 to 55 in good health. Some clones in this sample may be carry-over from other donors' samples.

The V and J genes are TRBV5-5 and TRBJ2-1, with D perhaps matching TRBD2 (5 bases). The V and J ends lost 2 bases and 10 bases respectively, with 13 bases between them. There are 13 residues in the CDR3. CDR1 and CDR2 (germline): SGHKS, YYEKEE (reference sequence). The CDR3, as DNA: TGTGCCAGCAGCTTACTCCTAGCCGGGGAGCAGTTCTTC. It is translated as CASSLLLAGEQFF.

Concerning this clone itself: The same CDR3 can be traced to other DNA sequences in this sample. V and J are TRBV2 and TRBJ2-1; 12 nucleotides line up with TRBD2. J gave up 7 bases and V 6 bases, and 7 bases lay outside the gene matches. Looked up from germline, CDR1 is SNHLY and CDR2 is FYNNEI. The CDR3 has 15 amino acids. The CDR3 nucleotides read TGTGCCAGCAGCCCTACTAGCGGGAGGTCGAATGAGCAGTTCTTC. Encoded protein: CASSPTSGRSNEQFF.